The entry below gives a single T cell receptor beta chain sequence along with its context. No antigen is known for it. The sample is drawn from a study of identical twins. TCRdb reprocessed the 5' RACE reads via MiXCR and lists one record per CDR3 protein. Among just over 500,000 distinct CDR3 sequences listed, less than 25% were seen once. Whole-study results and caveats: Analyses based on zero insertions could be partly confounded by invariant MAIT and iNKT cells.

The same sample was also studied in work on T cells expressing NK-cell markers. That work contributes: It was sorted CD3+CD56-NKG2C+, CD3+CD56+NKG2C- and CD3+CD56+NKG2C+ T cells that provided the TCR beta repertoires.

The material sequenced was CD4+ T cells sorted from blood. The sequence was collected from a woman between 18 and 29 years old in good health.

In DNA, the CDR3 is TGCAGCGTCGGGGACTTGAACTATGGCTACACCTTC. It translates to CSVGDLNYGYTF. V and J are TRBV29-1 and TRBJ1-2; the D gene is possibly TRBD1 (5 bases). This CDR3 comprises 12 residues. Deletions cut 6 bases from V and 2 bases from J, with 10 bases between. Germline-derived CDR1 and CDR2 are SQVTM and ANQGSEA.